One sample yielded the 27 T cell receptor beta chains listed below, sequenced in a study of control samples from healthy donors and cancer patients. TCRdb keeps only in-frame clones here, not all; method: immunoSEQ multiplex PCR. Of around 94,000 clones listed, about 90% are singletons. The sequenced material came from blood. Receptors originate from a woman younger than 35 in good health.

The chain links TRBV7-6 to TRBJ2-3; D ambiguous. CDR1 and CDR2 from the germline V gene are SGHVS and FNYEAQ. V dropped 1 base and J dropped 0 bases, with 8 bases sitting between them. The CDR3 loop spans 15 amino acids. The CDR3 DNA sequence: TGTGCCAGCAGCTTAGAAACAGCTAGCACAGATACGCAGTATTTT. Translation gives CASSLETASTDTQYF. Supplemented by reference TRBV7-6 and TRBJ2-3, the full variable domain reads GAGVSQSPRYKVTKRGQDVALRCDPISGHVSLYWYRQALGQGPEFLTYFNYEAQQDKSGLPNDRFSAERPEGSISTLTIQRTEQRDSAMYRCASSLETASTDTQYFGPGTRLTVL.

This clone came up a few times. This chain links TRBV9 with TRBJ2-5, with TRBD2 matching 9 bases. This CDR3 has 17 residues. Germline V gene data show CDR1 as SGDLS and CDR2 as YYNGEE. J gave up 2 bases and V 0 bases, and 8 bases lay outside the gene matches. CDR3 in DNA: TGTGCCAGCAGCGTAGGGACCCTGCGGGAGGGGCAAGAGACCCAGTACTTC. It translates to CASSVGTLREGQETQYF.

The genes are TRBV6-5 and TRBJ2-1; D unclear. This CDR3 contains 11 residues. From germline, CDR1 is MNHEY and CDR2 SVGAGI. V lost 11 bases, J lost 2 bases, and 7 bases lay in between. DNA for the CDR3: TGTGCCTTCGCCGCCTACAATGAGCAGTTCTTC. It yields the protein CAFAAYNEQFF.

CDR3 DNA sequence: TGCAGCGCTGGACAGAACAACGAGCAGTACTTC. Its protein is CSAGQNNEQYF. The rearrangement links TRBV29-1 to TRBJ2-7; D might be TRBD1 (6 bases). The CDR3 is 11 amino acids. Per the germline V gene, CDR1 is SQVTM and CDR2 is ANQGSEA. The ends were cut back, 7 bases at V and 5 bases at J, with 12 bases in the middle.

The rearrangement joins TRBV6-4 to TRBJ2-3; TRBD1 might be the D (6 bases). The CDR3 sequence is 14 residues long. Deletions cut 4 bases from V and 1 base from J, with 9 bases between. CDR1 and CDR2 (germline): MRHNA, SNTAGT. The CDR3 loop is CASSAAGGTDTQYF. For the CDR3, the DNA is TGTGCCAGCAGTGCCGCAGGGGGCACAGATACGCAGTATTTT.

This chain uses TRBV11-3 with TRBJ2-2; 11 bases line up with TRBD2. Germline CDR1 and CDR2: SGHNT and YENEEA. Unmatched junction bases numbered 5, after V lost 4 bases and J lost 4 bases. The CDR3 has 16 residues. CDR3: CASSSRLAGLTGELFF. In nucleotides, the CDR3 is TGTGCCAGCAGCTCCAGACTAGCGGGACTCACCGGGGAGCTGTTTTTT.

This clone appeared once. This rearrangement joins TRBV12-1 to TRBJ2-3; the D segment call TRBD1 is taken from the table without a DNA check. TRBV12-1 is a pseudogene segment. This CDR3 is built from 13 residues. The CDR3, as DNA: TGTGCCAGCAGCAGGGGGCGGACAGATACGCAGTATTTT. This sequence encodes CASSRGRTDTQYF.

This sequence joins TRBV2 and TRBJ1-3; D not resolved. This CDR3 is built from 15 residues. Germline values: CDR1 SNHLY, CDR2 FYNNEI. The V and J ends lost 0 bases and 3 bases respectively, with 9 bases between them. The CDR3 sequence is CASSEARMFGNTIYF. CDR3 nucleotide sequence: TGTGCCAGCAGTGAAGCGCGAATGTTTGGAAACACCATATATTTT. The full variable domain, with the rest looked up from reference TRBV2 and TRBJ1-3, is EPEVTQTPSHQVTQMGQEVILRCVPISNHLYFYWYRQILGQKVEFLVSFYNNEISEKSEIFDDQFSVERPDGSNFTLKIRSTKLEDSAMYFCASSEARMFGNTIYFGEGSWLTVV.

J is TRBJ2-1 and V is TRBV7-8; D may be TRBD1 or TRBD2 (6 bases each). V was trimmed by 2 bases and J by 6 bases, leaving 20 bases between them. CDR1 is SGHVS, CDR2 FQNEAQ, per germline. The CDR3 is made up of 17 amino acids. The CDR3 region has the DNA TGTGCCAGCAGCTTACTACGACGACTAGAAGGGGGCAATGAGCAGTTCTTC. Amino acids: CASSLLRRLEGGNEQFF.

The rearrangement links TRBV25-1 to TRBJ2-7, with TRBD2 matching over 12 bases. The CDR3 loop spans 13 amino acids. CDR1 and CDR2 (germline): MGHDK, SYGVNS. V was clipped by 11 bases and J by 7 bases; unmatched bases: 9. This CDR3 is CARWTSGNREQYF. CDR3 bases: TGTGCCCGGTGGACTAGCGGGAATAGAGAGCAGTACTTC.

This clone was detected only once. The chain couples TRBV29-1 to TRBJ2-2; possible D gene TRBD2, 5 bases. Trimming took 4 bases from V and 6 from J, leaving 15 bases between them. The CDR3 spans 14 residues. CDR1 is SQVTM and CDR2 is ANQGSEA in the germline V gene. CDR3 protein: CSVGRGSPPGELFF. The CDR3 region has the DNA TGCAGCGTTGGTCGTGGGAGTCCCCCCGGGGAGCTGTTTTTT.

This clone has only one observation. V usage is TRBV2 and J usage is TRBJ1-2; D is unresolved. The V end was cut by 2 bases, the J end by 4 bases, with 11 bases between. The CDR3 spans 14 residues. CDR1 is SNHLY, CDR2 FYNNEI, per germline. The CDR3 loop is CASSEIGASYGYTF. The DNA for the CDR3 is TGTGCCAGCAGTGAAATCGGCGCAAGCTATGGCTACACCTTC. Variable domain in full (rest from reference TRBV2 and TRBJ1-2): EPEVTQTPSHQVTQMGQEVILRCVPISNHLYFYWYRQILGQKVEFLVSFYNNEISEKSEIFDDQFSVERPDGSNFTLKIRSTKLEDSAMYFCASSEIGASYGYTFGSGTRLTVV.

The CDR3 is CASSSQLGSWETQYF. CDR3 DNA sequence: TGTGCCAGCAGCTCCCAATTGGGTTCTTGGGAGACCCAGTACTTC. This chain uses TRBV7-2 with TRBJ2-5; unclear D gene. The CDR3 contains 15 residues. V shed 4 bases and J shed 5 bases, with 17 bases lying between them. The germline CDR1 and CDR2 sequences are SGHTA and FQGNSA.

CDR3 nucleotides: TGTGCCACCAGATTTAGGCATAGCACAGATACGCAGTATTTT. Protein product: CATRFRHSTDTQYF. V and J are TRBV15 and TRBJ2-3; D gene unclear. Germline V gene lookup returns CDR1 LNHNV and CDR2 YYDKDF (reference sequence). There are 14 residues in the CDR3. Trimming cost V 6 bases and J 0 bases, with 10 bases left between them. Full variable domain (outside the CDR3, taken from reference TRBV15 and TRBJ2-3): DAMVIQNPRYQVTQFGKPVTLSCSQTLNHNVMYWYQQKSSQAPKLLFHYYDKDFNNEADTPDNFQSRRPNTSFCFLDIRSPGLGDTAMYLCATRFRHSTDTQYFGPGTRLTVL.

The chain is built from TRBV24-1 and TRBJ1-4; D unclear. The CDR3 runs to 12 residues. Between the trimmed V and J ends, which lost 4 bases and 7 bases, there was a span of 6 bases. Germline CDR1 and CDR2: KGHDR and SFDVKD. The CDR3 loop is CATSEPGEKLFF. CDR3 coding DNA: TGTGCCACCAGTGAGCCCGGTGAAAAACTGTTTTTT.

This rearrangement joins TRBV7-9 to TRBJ2-3, with 11 bases fitting TRBD1. The junction had 3 bases not matched to a gene; V was cut back by 5 bases and J by 5 bases. Germline-derived CDR1 and CDR2 are SEHNR and FQNEAQ (reference sequence). The length of the CDR3 is 14 residues. This chain's CDR3 is CASSLGTGGDTQYF. CDR3 nucleotide sequence: TGTGCCAGCAGCCTAGGGACAGGGGGAGATACGCAGTATTTT. Using reference TRBV7-9 and TRBJ2-3 for the parts outside the CDR3, the full variable domain is DTGVSQNPRHKITKRGQNVTFRCDPISEHNRLYWYRQTLGQGPEFLTYFQNEAQLEKSRLLSDRFSAERPKGSFSTLEIQRTEQGDSAMYLCASSLGTGGDTQYFGPGTRLTVL.

This clone was counted between two and nine times. The chain carries TRBV30 and TRBJ1-1, with 8 positions matching TRBD1. The CDR3 spans 13 residues. Germline V gene lookup returns CDR1 GTSNPN and CDR2 SVGIG (reference sequence). With V trimmed by 1 base and J by 5 bases, 3 bases remained unmatched. CDR3 in amino acids: CAWSAGGVTEAFF. For the CDR3, the DNA is TGTGCCTGGAGTGCAGGGGGCGTTACTGAAGCTTTCTTT.

The chain carries TRBV27 and TRBJ1-2, with unresolved D. The germline V gene has CDR1 MNHEY and CDR2 SMNVEV (reference sequence). The CDR3 contains 11 residues. The V gene lost 6 bases and the J gene lost 6 bases, with 8 bases spanning the gap. CDR3 sequence (DNA): TGTGCCAGCAGGCGGGGTGATGGCTACACCTTC. Encoded protein: CASRRGDGYTF.

The CDR3 coding sequence is TGTGCCAGCAGTCTACAGGCCTTCTCTGGAAACACCATATATTTT. Its protein is CASSLQAFSGNTIYF. This chain joins TRBV11-3 and TRBJ1-3, with TRBD1 as a possible D gene (5 bases). Germline-derived CDR1 and CDR2 are SGHNT and YENEEA. Trimming took off 6 bases at V and 0 bases at J, with 12 bases between the two ends. The CDR3 covers 15 residues.

The rearrangement uses TRBV6-5 and TRBJ1-3; D is undetermined. V shed 9 bases and J shed 0 bases, with 15 bases lying between them. The CDR3 length is 15 residues. CDR1 and CDR2 (germline): MNHEY, SVGAGI. CDR3 DNA: TGTGCCAGTCGCCTTGGGCACGACTCTGGAAACACCATATATTTT. It yields the protein CASRLGHDSGNTIYF.

The V gene is TRBV6-5, the J gene TRBJ2-2; the D gene is possibly TRBD1 (5 bases). Germline V gene lookup returns CDR1 MNHEY and CDR2 SVGAGI. The CDR3 is 11 amino acids. Trimming shortened V by 10 bases and J by 7 bases, and 10 bases separated the two germline ends. In DNA form, the CDR3 reads TGTGCCATCGGCAGGGTCGGGGAGCTGTTTTTT. This gives the protein CAIGRVGELFF.

V gene TRBV27 combines with J gene TRBJ2-1, with 9 nucleotides matching TRBD1. CDR1 MNHEY and CDR2 SMNVEV come from the germline V gene (reference sequence). The CDR3 consists of 16 residues. The J segment lost 1 base and the V segment lost 2 bases, leaving 3 bases of the junction unmatched. Here the CDR3 DNA reads TGTGCCAGCAGTTTACCCGGGACAGGGTCCTACAATGAGCAGTTCTTC. Translated, it gives CASSLPGTGSYNEQFF.

V is TRBV5-1 and J is TRBJ2-1; TRBD2 agrees at 11 bases. V shed 0 bases and J 2 bases; nucleotides not matched to a gene: 7. The germline V gene encodes CDR1 SGHRS and CDR2 YFSETQ. This CDR3 has 18 amino acids. CDR3 sequence reads: CASSLGLAGGTTYNEQFF. CDR3 in DNA: TGCGCCAGCAGCTTGGGTCTAGCGGGAGGAACTACCTACAATGAGCAGTTCTTC.

The chain carries TRBV15 and TRBJ2-6; D is possibly TRBD2 (6 bases). Looked up from germline, CDR1 is LNHNV and CDR2 is YYDKDF (reference sequence). V gave up 1 base and J gave up 7 bases, with 17 bases separating them. This CDR3 spans 17 amino acids. The CDR3 sequence: CATSRAGAGNRANVLTF. The CDR3 coding sequence is TGTGCCACCAGCAGAGCGGGAGCAGGGAATCGAGCCAACGTCCTGACTTTC.

The chain employs TRBV7-9 and TRBJ1-2; no reliable D call. There are 15 residues in the CDR3. Germline V gene data show CDR1 as SEHNR and CDR2 as FQNEAQ (reference sequence). V was trimmed by 2 bases and J by 0 bases, leaving 10 bases between them. This CDR3 is CASSLSRTTNYGYTF. The DNA of the CDR3 is TGTGCCAGCAGCTTAAGTAGAACAACTAACTATGGCTACACCTTC.

This rearrangement joins TRBV10-1 to TRBJ1-2; TRBD1 matches 8 bases. There are 15 residues in the CDR3. Trimming removed 6 bases from V and 1 base from J; junction bases left unmatched: 7. The germline gives CDR1 WNHNN, CDR2 SYGVQD (reference sequence). CDR3: CASSLDRGSNYGYTF. As DNA, the CDR3 is TGCGCCAGCAGCTTAGACAGGGGCAGTAACTATGGCTACACCTTC.

This chain links TRBV4-1 with TRBJ1-4; 7 nucleotides agree with TRBD1. With 4 bases clipped from V and 7 bases from J, the junction kept 6 bases outside the gene matches. The CDR3 covers 14 residues. Germline CDR1 is MGHRA and CDR2 is YSYEKL. The CDR3 DNA reads TGCGCCAGCAGCCGCACAGGGGACGTTGAAAAACTGTTTTTT. Protein sequence: CASSRTGDVEKLFF.